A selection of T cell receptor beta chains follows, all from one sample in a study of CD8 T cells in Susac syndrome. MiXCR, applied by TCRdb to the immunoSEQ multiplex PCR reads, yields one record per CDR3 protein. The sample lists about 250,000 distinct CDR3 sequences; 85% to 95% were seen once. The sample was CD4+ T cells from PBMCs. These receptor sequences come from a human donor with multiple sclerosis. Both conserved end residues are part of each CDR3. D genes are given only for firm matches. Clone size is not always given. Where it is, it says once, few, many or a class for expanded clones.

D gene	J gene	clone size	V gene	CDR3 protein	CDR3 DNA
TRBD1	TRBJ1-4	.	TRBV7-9	CASSSGQDNEKLFF	TGTGCCAGCAGCTCCGGACAGGATAATGAAAAACTGTTTTTT
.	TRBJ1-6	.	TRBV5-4	CASSLGGEISPLHF	TGTGCCAGCAGCTTGGGCGGGGAGATCTCACCCCTCCACTTT
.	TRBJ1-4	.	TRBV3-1	CASSQKDRDEKLFF	TGTGCCAGCAGCCAAAAGGACCGGGATGAAAAACTGTTTTTT
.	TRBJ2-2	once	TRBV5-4	CASSPPARGWSEELFF	TGTGCCAGCAGTCCGCCTGCCAGGGGTTGGTCAGAGGAGCTGTTTTTT
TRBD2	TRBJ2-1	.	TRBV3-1	CASSSGTSGTASEQFF	TGTGCCAGCAGCTCTGGGACTAGCGGGACGGCGAGCGAGCAGTTCTTC
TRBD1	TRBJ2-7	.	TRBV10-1	CASSDSLGTGAEQYF	TGCGCCAGCAGTGATTCCTTGGGGACAGGGGCCGAGCAGTACTTC
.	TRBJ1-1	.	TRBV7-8	CASSPRTDTEAFF	TGTGCCAGCAGCCCCCGGACGGACACTGAAGCTTTCTTT
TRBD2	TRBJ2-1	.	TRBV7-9	CASSPAPAGVKGGNEQFF	TGTGCCAGCAGCCCGGCCCCAGCGGGAGTTAAAGGGGGAAATGAGCAGTTCTTC
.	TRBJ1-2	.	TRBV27	CASSFERGDGYTF	TGTGCCAGCAGTTTTGAGAGGGGCGATGGCTACACCTTC
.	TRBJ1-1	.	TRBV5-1	CASSLRMVNTEAFF	TGCGCCAGCAGCTTGAGGATGGTGAACACTGAAGCTTTCTTT
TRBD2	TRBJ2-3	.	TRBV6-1	CASKLAGVDTQYF	TGTGCCAGCAAACTAGCGGGTGTGGATACGCAGTATTTT
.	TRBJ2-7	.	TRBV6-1	CASSRGSDPPYEQYF	TGTGCCAGCAGCCGCGGGTCCGATCCACCCTACGAGCAGTACTTC
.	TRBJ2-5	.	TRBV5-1	CASSLPTKETQYF	TGCGCCAGCAGCTTGCCGACCAAGGAGACCCAGTACTTC